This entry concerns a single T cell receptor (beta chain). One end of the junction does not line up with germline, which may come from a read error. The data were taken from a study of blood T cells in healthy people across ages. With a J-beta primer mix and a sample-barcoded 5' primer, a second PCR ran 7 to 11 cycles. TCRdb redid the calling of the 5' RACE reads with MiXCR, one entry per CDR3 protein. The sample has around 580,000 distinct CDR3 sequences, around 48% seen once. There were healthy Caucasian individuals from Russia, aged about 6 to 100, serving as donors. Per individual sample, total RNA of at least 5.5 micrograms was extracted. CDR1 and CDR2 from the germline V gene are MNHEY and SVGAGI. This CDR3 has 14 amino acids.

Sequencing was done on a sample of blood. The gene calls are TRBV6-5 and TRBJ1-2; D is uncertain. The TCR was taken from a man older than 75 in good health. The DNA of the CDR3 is TGTGCCGGCAGGAAAATATCCGAGGGCTATGGCTACACCTTC. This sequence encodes CAGRKISEGYGYTF.